Included here is one T cell receptor (beta chain) sequence, with context. The antigen remains unidentified. These data belong to a study of CD8 T cells in Susac syndrome. Across the whole study: At blood draw, Susac syndrome patients were therapy-naive, on corticosteroids, or on intravenous immunoglobulin alone. Study outcomes and limitations: The relatively small number of individuals in the TCR sequencing and HLA analysis was acknowledged by the study.

Peripheral blood CD8+ and CD4+ T cells were profiled by TCR beta sequencing. The CDR3 covers 16 residues. The germline gives CDR1 SGHKS, CDR2 YYEKEE (reference sequence). The V end lost 3 bases, the J end lost 5 bases, and 20 bases lay between the germline ends. It was with random hexamers that roughly 0.5 to 1 ug RNA was reverse transcribed. Each CDR3 protein gets one entry after TCRdb re-called the immunoSEQ multiplex PCR reads with MiXCR. The sample has tens of thousands of distinct CDR3 sequences, approximately 93% seen once. Sequencing input: CD8+ T cells from PBMCs. This receptor was identified in a human donor with Susac syndrome. The V call is TRBV5-5, the J call TRBJ1-2; D gene unclear. The CDR3 coding sequence is TGTGCCAGCAGCTCAGAACCAGCGCGGGCCGGGTATGGCTACACCTTC. Amino acids: CASSSEPARAGYGYTF.